Listed here is a single T cell receptor (beta chain). PCR involved 60 Vbeta and 13 Jbeta primers. TCRdb's copy holds only in-frame clones and misses some; the assay was immunoSEQ multiplex PCR. This sample has 150,000 or so clones, with 65% to 85% found just once. This entry belongs to a study of cytomegalovirus exposure and HLA in healthy donors. CDR3 length equals 17 residues. Germline CDR1 is MDHEN and CDR2 is SYDVKM. V was pared by 2 bases and J by 5 bases, with 12 bases of the junction left unmatched. This TCR came from a woman between 40 and 50 years old in good health and CMV-seropositive. The sequenced sample consisted of PBMCs. The genes are TRBV28 and TRBJ1-2, with 9 bases that match TRBD1. The DNA for the CDR3 is TGTGCCAGCAGTTTAGCCCTCGGGACAGGGCGTTCGTATGGCTACACCTTC. This gives the protein CASSLALGTGRSYGYTF.